These T cell receptor beta chains were read from a single sample in a study of blood T cell repertoires in COVID-19. Method: immunoSEQ multiplex PCR; TCRdb's copy keeps in-frame clones and lacks some. The sample lists 300,000 or so clones, around nine tenths occurring once. Material for sequencing was PBMCs or T cells enriched from blood (not recorded which). All receptors come from a man aged 60-69 years who had recovered from COVID-19. CDR3s include the opening cysteine and the closing phenylalanine or tryptophan. A D gene is named only where the DNA matches it firmly. The size of a clone is reported for some rows only, either as once, few or many, or as a class for expanded clones.

V gene: TRBV4-1; J gene: TRBJ1-3; clone size: .; D gene: .; CDR3 protein: CASSPTAWNTIYF; CDR3 DNA: TGCGCCAGCAGCCCCACAGCTTGGAACACCATATATTTT
V gene: TRBV5-1; J gene: TRBJ1-4; clone size: .; D gene: TRBD1; CDR3 protein: CASSLQGTNEKLFF; CDR3 DNA: TGCGCCAGCAGCTTACAGGGGACTAATGAAAAACTGTTTTTT
V gene: TRBV29-1; J gene: TRBJ1-4; clone size: .; D gene: .; CDR3 protein: CSVDLQVDQFATNEKLFF; CDR3 DNA: TGCAGCGTTGATTTACAGGTAGATCAGTTTGCAACTAATGAAAAACTGTTTTTT
V gene: TRBV25-1; J gene: TRBJ1-2; clone size: .; D gene: .; CDR3 protein: CASSESGMGGYTF; CDR3 DNA: TGTGCCAGCAGTGAATCGGGGATGGGCGGCTACACCTTC
V gene: TRBV7-8; J gene: TRBJ2-1; clone size: .; D gene: .; CDR3 protein: CASSLGGSGTYSYNEQFF; CDR3 DNA: TGTGCCAGCAGCTTAGGTGGTAGCGGCACCTACTCCTACAATGAGCAGTTCTTC
V gene: TRBV7-6; J gene: TRBJ2-5; clone size: .; D gene: TRBD2; CDR3 protein: CASSLGSGDKETQYF; CDR3 DNA: TGTGCCAGCAGCTTAGGTAGCGGGGATAAAGAGACCCAGTACTTC
V gene: TRBV6-4; J gene: TRBJ2-3; clone size: .; D gene: .; CDR3 protein: CASSDRGEPDTQYF; CDR3 DNA: TGTGCCAGCAGTGACCGCGGGGAGCCTGATACGCAGTATTTT
V gene: TRBV7-8; J gene: TRBJ2-1; clone size: .; D gene: .; CDR3 protein: CASSLTRAGDYNEQFF; CDR3 DNA: TGTGCCAGCAGCTTAACGCGGGCAGGAGACTACAATGAGCAGTTCTTC
V gene: TRBV2; J gene: TRBJ1-4; clone size: .; D gene: .; CDR3 protein: CASNRDRNNEKLFF; CDR3 DNA: TGTGCCAGCAACCGAGACAGGAATAATGAAAAACTGTTTTTT
V gene: TRBV7-2; J gene: TRBJ1-2; clone size: .; D gene: .; CDR3 protein: CASSLDPDNLYGYTF; CDR3 DNA: TGTGCCAGCAGCTTAGACCCGGACAACCTCTATGGCTACACCTTC
V gene: TRBV5-1; J gene: TRBJ1-1; clone size: once; D gene: TRBD1; CDR3 protein: CASSETGTGGTEAFF; CDR3 DNA: TGCGCCAGCAGCGAAACCGGGACAGGGGGCACTGAAGCTTTCTTT
V gene: TRBV3-1/TRBV3-2; J gene: TRBJ2-1; clone size: .; D gene: TRBD2; CDR3 protein: CASSLTSGRGNEQFF; CDR3 DNA: TGTGCCAGCAGCCTCACTAGCGGGAGAGGCAATGAGCAGTTCTTC
V gene: TRBV7-3; J gene: TRBJ2-1; clone size: .; D gene: .; CDR3 protein: CASSLERARSVEQFF; CDR3 DNA: TGTGCCAGCAGCTTAGAGCGGGCCAGGAGTGTTGAGCAGTTCTTC
V gene: TRBV13; J gene: TRBJ2-7; clone size: .; D gene: .; CDR3 protein: CASSSRQSSYEQYF; CDR3 DNA: TGTGCCAGCAGCTCCAGACAGAGCTCCTACGAGCAGTACTTC
V gene: TRBV2; J gene: TRBJ1-6; clone size: .; D gene: .; CDR3 protein: CASMGGAVSPLHF; CDR3 DNA: TGTGCCAGCATGGGAGGGGCGGTTTCACCCCTCCACTTT
V gene: TRBV6-5; J gene: TRBJ2-7; clone size: .; D gene: TRBD2; CDR3 protein: CASSYVLAGGYEQYF; CDR3 DNA: TGTGCCAGCAGTTATGTACTAGCGGGGGGGTACGAGCAGTACTTC
V gene: TRBV10-3; J gene: TRBJ1-4; clone size: .; D gene: .; CDR3 protein: CAIAARTNEKLFF; CDR3 DNA: TGTGCCATCGCCGCCAGAACTAATGAAAAACTGTTTTTT
V gene: TRBV9; J gene: TRBJ1-3; clone size: .; D gene: .; CDR3 protein: CASSVYSSGNTIYF; CDR3 DNA: TGTGCCAGCAGCGTGTACTCCTCTGGAAACACCATATATTTT
V gene: TRBV6-5; J gene: TRBJ1-2; clone size: .; D gene: TRBD1; CDR3 protein: CASTRDRTRGYTF; CDR3 DNA: TGTGCCAGCACCAGGGACAGAACGAGGGGCTACACCTTC
V gene: TRBV7-3; J gene: TRBJ2-1; clone size: .; D gene: TRBD2; CDR3 protein: CASSARREGSAEQFF; CDR3 DNA: TGTGCCAGCAGCGCCAGGCGGGAGGGTTCGGCTGAGCAGTTCTTC
V gene: TRBV9; J gene: TRBJ2-1; clone size: .; D gene: .; CDR3 protein: CASSARQYNEQFF; CDR3 DNA: TGTGCCAGCAGCGCGAGACAATACAATGAGCAGTTCTTC